The 5 T cell receptor beta chains below were found in one sample sequenced in a study of T-cell memory formation after mild COVID-19. One entry per CDR3 protein, called by TCRdb with MiXCR from the 5' RACE reads. The table lists about 390,000 distinct CDR3 sequences, around a sixth of them singletons. What was sequenced was PBMCs or a T cell subset sorted from them (not recorded which). These receptors all come from a man younger than 35 who had mild COVID-19 (a few samples of this study predate the infection). Cell type and time point are not known.

This clonotype was seen a handful of times. The chain links TRBV18 to TRBJ2-5; the match to TRBD2 covers 9 bases. This CDR3 spans 14 amino acids. Trimming took 4 bases from V and 5 from J; bases not matched to a gene: 5. The germline V gene encodes CDR1 KGHSH and CDR2 LQKENI. The CDR3 coding sequence is TGTGCCAGCTCACTGACTAGCGGTGTCGAGACCCAGTACTTC. Residues: CASSLTSGVETQYF.

This chain joins TRBV7-9 and TRBJ2-3; 9 bases align to TRBD2. V shed 4 bases, J shed 0 bases, and the junction held 8 bases outside the gene matches. CDR3 length equals 17 residues. Germline values: CDR1 SEHNR, CDR2 FQNEAQ (reference sequence). The CDR3 DNA follows: TGTGCCAGCAGCTCCTCCGTAGCGGGGGTCAGCACAGATACGCAGTATTTT. Protein product: CASSSSVAGVSTDTQYF.

V gene TRBV5-1 combines with J gene TRBJ1-1; 8 positions match TRBD1. CDR3 length: 14 residues. Trimming cost V 4 bases and J 0 bases; bases outside gene matches: 2. Germline values: CDR1 SGHRS, CDR2 YFSETQ. CDR3 in amino acids: CASSAGGMNTEAFF. The CDR3, as DNA: TGCGCCAGCAGCGCAGGGGGCATGAACACTGAAGCTTTCTTT.

This clonotype was seen only a few times. The chain uses TRBV5-1 and TRBJ1-6; D remains ambiguous. V was clipped by 2 bases and J by 4 bases, with 10 bases between them. The CDR3 consists of 15 residues. Germline CDR1 and CDR2: SGHRS and YFSETQ. The CDR3 spells CASSLAGDYNSPLHF. CDR3 in DNA: TGCGCCAGCAGCTTAGCAGGAGATTATAATTCACCCCTCCACTTT. Based on the CDR3 plus reference TRBV5-1 and TRBJ1-6, the full variable domain is KAGVTQTPRYLIKTRGQQVTLSCSPISGHRSVSWYQQTPGQGLQFLFEYFSETQRNKGNFPGRFSGRQFSNSRSEMNVSTLELGDSALYLCASSLAGDYNSPLHFGNGTRLTVT.

This clonotype was observed a few times. The chain couples TRBV3-1 to TRBJ2-2; no clear D. This CDR3 region has 12 residues. V lost 2 bases and J lost 8, with 6 bases in between. Germline lookup yields CDR1 LGHDT and CDR2 YNNKEL (reference sequence). The CDR3 sequence: CASSQQTGELFF. The CDR3 DNA is TGTGCCAGCAGCCAACAGACAGGGGAGCTGTTTTTT.